This is a list of T cell receptor beta chains from one sample in a study of neoadjuvant anti-PD-1 for oral cavity cancer. Only in-frame clones appear in the TCRdb table, and some are missing; sequencing was by immunoSEQ multiplex PCR. The profile shows 13,000 to 15,000 clones, 60% to 70% of them singletons. The sample in question was PBMCs, obtained before nivolumab (anti-PD-1) treatment. The receptors were sampled from a person aged 35-79 years with oral cavity squamous cell carcinoma. CDR3s include the opening cysteine and the closing phenylalanine or tryptophan. A D gene is named only where the DNA matches it firmly. Some rows mark clone size as missing; the rest say once, few, many or name a class of expanded clone.

j_call: TRBJ1-4
d_call: TRBD1
v_call: TRBV19
cdr3_length: 15
clone_size: .
cdr3_aa: CASSSDRARNEKLFF
cdr3_nt: TGTGCCAGTAGTTCCGACAGGGCAAGGAATGAAAAACTGTTTTTT

j_call: TRBJ2-1
d_call: .
v_call: TRBV2
cdr3_length: 14
clone_size: medium-sized
cdr3_aa: CASSPLVSYNEQFF
cdr3_nt: TGTGCCAGCAGTCCACTCGTGTCCTACAATGAGCAGTTCTTC

j_call: TRBJ2-2
d_call: .
v_call: TRBV29-1
cdr3_length: 14
clone_size: .
cdr3_aa: CSVARRTNTGELFF
cdr3_nt: TGCAGCGTTGCCAGGCGAACGAACACCGGGGAGCTGTTTTTT

j_call: TRBJ2-1
d_call: TRBD1
v_call: TRBV5-1
cdr3_length: 15
clone_size: .
cdr3_aa: CASSSQGARTNEQFF
cdr3_nt: TGCGCCAGCAGCTCCCAGGGGGCCCGTACAAATGAGCAGTTCTTC

j_call: TRBJ1-1
d_call: .
v_call: TRBV25-1
cdr3_length: 14
clone_size: .
cdr3_aa: CASNHGLIDTEAFF
cdr3_nt: TGTGCCAGCAACCACGGACTCATCGACACTGAAGCTTTCTTT

j_call: TRBJ1-3
d_call: .
v_call: TRBV5-6
cdr3_length: 16
clone_size: .
cdr3_aa: CASSFRDSSGGNTIYF
cdr3_nt: TGTGCCAGCAGCTTCCGGGACTCATCGGGTGGAAACACCATATATTTT

j_call: TRBJ2-2
d_call: .
v_call: TRBV5-1
cdr3_length: 15
clone_size: few
cdr3_aa: CASSLTTGSPGELFF
cdr3_nt: TGCGCCAGCAGCTTAACTACAGGGTCCCCCGGGGAGCTGTTTTTT

j_call: TRBJ2-7
d_call: .
v_call: TRBV6-6
cdr3_length: 14
clone_size: .
cdr3_aa: CASRLRTGSYEQYF
cdr3_nt: TGTGCCAGCCGACTCCGGACTGGCTCCTACGAGCAGTACTTC

j_call: TRBJ1-5
d_call: .
v_call: TRBV4-2
cdr3_length: 16
clone_size: once
cdr3_aa: CASSQDGQGYNQPQHF
cdr3_nt: TGTGCCAGCAGCCAAGACGGTCAGGGGTACAATCAGCCCCAGCATTTT

j_call: TRBJ2-7
d_call: .
v_call: TRBV19
cdr3_length: 14
clone_size: .
cdr3_aa: CASSMTFPSYEQYF
cdr3_nt: TGTGCCAGTAGTATGACCTTCCCCTCCTACGAGCAGTACTTC

j_call: TRBJ1-3
d_call: TRBD1
v_call: TRBV25-1
cdr3_length: 15
clone_size: .
cdr3_aa: CASSDDRGTGNTIYF
cdr3_nt: TGTGCCAGCAGTGATGACAGGGGAACTGGAAACACCATATATTTT

j_call: TRBJ1-1
d_call: TRBD1
v_call: TRBV7-9
cdr3_length: 15
clone_size: .
cdr3_aa: CASSVKQGADTEAFF
cdr3_nt: TGTGCCAGCAGCGTAAAACAGGGGGCGGACACTGAAGCTTTCTTT

j_call: TRBJ1-4
d_call: TRBD1
v_call: TRBV5-1
cdr3_length: 16
clone_size: .
cdr3_aa: CASSGGGTGANEKLFF
cdr3_nt: TGCGCCAGCAGCGGGGGCGGGACAGGGGCTAATGAAAAACTGTTTTTT

j_call: TRBJ1-3
d_call: .
v_call: TRBV6-1
cdr3_length: 14
clone_size: .
cdr3_aa: CASSPGQRPNTIYF
cdr3_nt: TGTGCCAGCAGTCCAGGACAGCGACCCAACACCATATATTTT

j_call: TRBJ1-1
d_call: .
v_call: TRBV2
cdr3_length: 15
clone_size: few
cdr3_aa: CASSEEYVRNTEAFF
cdr3_nt: TGTGCCAGCAGTGAAGAGTATGTCAGAAACACTGAAGCTTTCTTT

j_call: TRBJ1-5
d_call: .
v_call: TRBV6-5
cdr3_length: 15
clone_size: .
cdr3_aa: CASSYRAGWDQPQHF
cdr3_nt: TGTGCCAGCAGTTACAGGGCAGGGTGGGACCAGCCCCAGCATTTT

j_call: TRBJ1-1
d_call: .
v_call: TRBV11-2
cdr3_length: 13
clone_size: .
cdr3_aa: CASSPPGNTEAFF
cdr3_nt: TGTGCCAGCAGCCCCCCTGGGAACACTGAAGCTTTCTTT

j_call: TRBJ2-1
d_call: TRBD2
v_call: TRBV27
cdr3_length: 14
clone_size: few
cdr3_aa: CATSRSGRGNEQFF
cdr3_nt: TGTGCCACCTCAAGGAGCGGGAGAGGTAATGAGCAGTTCTTC

j_call: TRBJ1-5
d_call: .
v_call: TRBV28
cdr3_length: 17
clone_size: .
cdr3_aa: CASSLRFWAQKEQPQHF
cdr3_nt: TGTGCCAGCAGTTTAAGGTTCTGGGCCCAAAAAGAACAGCCCCAGCATTTT

j_call: TRBJ1-2
d_call: .
v_call: TRBV5-6
cdr3_length: 11
clone_size: few
cdr3_aa: CASSGRRGYTF
cdr3_nt: TGTGCCAGCAGCGGGAGGCGGGGCTACACCTTC

j_call: TRBJ1-6
d_call: .
v_call: TRBV2
cdr3_length: 14
clone_size: .
cdr3_aa: CASWIGRYNSPLHF
cdr3_nt: TGTGCCAGCTGGATAGGACGGTATAATTCACCCCTCCACTTT

j_call: TRBJ2-3
d_call: .
v_call: TRBV29-1
cdr3_length: 12
clone_size: .
cdr3_aa: CSVEISTDTQYF
cdr3_nt: TGCAGCGTTGAAATTTCCACAGATACGCAGTATTTT

j_call: TRBJ2-1
d_call: .
v_call: TRBV7-3
cdr3_length: 13
clone_size: few
cdr3_aa: CASSTAPHNEQFF
cdr3_nt: TGTGCCAGCAGCACCGCCCCCCACAATGAGCAGTTCTTC

j_call: TRBJ1-2
d_call: .
v_call: TRBV27
cdr3_length: 12
clone_size: .
cdr3_aa: CASRLGHSSYTF
cdr3_nt: TGTGCCAGCAGGTTGGGACACTCTAGCTACACCTTC

j_call: TRBJ2-3
d_call: .
v_call: TRBV25-1
cdr3_length: 14
clone_size: .
cdr3_aa: CASTGRISTDTQYF
cdr3_nt: TGTGCCAGCACTGGACGGATTAGTACAGATACGCAGTATTTT

j_call: TRBJ2-3
d_call: TRBD1
v_call: TRBV25-1
cdr3_length: 15
clone_size: .
cdr3_aa: CASSGGTGHTDTQYF
cdr3_nt: TGTGCCAGCAGTGGGGGGACAGGACACACAGATACGCAGTATTTT

j_call: TRBJ2-1
d_call: .
v_call: TRBV4-2
cdr3_length: 15
clone_size: .
cdr3_aa: CASSLQGESYNEQFF
cdr3_nt: TGTGCCAGCAGCCTTCAAGGGGAATCCTACAATGAGCAGTTCTTC

j_call: TRBJ1-4
d_call: .
v_call: TRBV7-9
cdr3_length: 14
clone_size: .
cdr3_aa: CASSLVGSNEKLFF
cdr3_nt: TGTGCCAGCAGCTTAGTCGGCAGCAATGAAAAACTGTTTTTT

j_call: TRBJ1-5
d_call: .
v_call: TRBV4-1
cdr3_length: 15
clone_size: .
cdr3_aa: CASSQVPTGNQPQHF
cdr3_nt: TGCGCCAGCAGCCAAGTACCCACGGGCAATCAGCCCCAGCATTTT

j_call: TRBJ2-6
d_call: TRBD1
v_call: TRBV5-1
cdr3_length: 15
clone_size: few
cdr3_aa: CASSAGQVLGTLLTF
cdr3_nt: TGCGCCAGCAGCGCCGGACAGGTATTGGGCACCCTCCTGACTTTC

j_call: TRBJ1-5
d_call: TRBD1
v_call: TRBV10-1
cdr3_length: 17
clone_size: few
cdr3_aa: CASSESRDRPKNQPQHF
cdr3_nt: TGCGCCAGCAGTGAGTCTAGGGACAGACCGAAAAATCAGCCCCAGCATTTT

j_call: TRBJ1-5
d_call: .
v_call: TRBV5-5
cdr3_length: 15
clone_size: few
cdr3_aa: CASSLHSDSNQPQHF
cdr3_nt: TGTGCCAGCAGCCTTCACTCGGATAGCAATCAGCCCCAGCATTTT

j_call: TRBJ2-5
d_call: TRBD1
v_call: TRBV5-8
cdr3_length: 14
clone_size: .
cdr3_aa: CASPQGAIRTTQYF
cdr3_nt: TGTGCCAGTCCCCAGGGGGCAATCCGTACAACCCAGTACTTC

j_call: TRBJ2-5
d_call: TRBD2
v_call: TRBV19
cdr3_length: 16
clone_size: .
cdr3_aa: CASSTRTSGEGETQYF
cdr3_nt: TGTGCCAGTAGTACCCGGACTAGCGGGGAGGGGGAGACCCAGTACTTC

j_call: TRBJ2-5
d_call: .
v_call: TRBV7-9
cdr3_length: 13
clone_size: .
cdr3_aa: CASSLSAQETQYF
cdr3_nt: TGTGCCAGCAGCTTATCAGCCCAAGAGACCCAGTACTTC

j_call: TRBJ1-2
d_call: .
v_call: TRBV27
cdr3_length: 13
clone_size: .
cdr3_aa: CASSSWGDPGYTF
cdr3_nt: TGTGCCAGCAGTTCCTGGGGGGACCCTGGCTACACCTTC

j_call: TRBJ2-4
d_call: .
v_call: TRBV28
cdr3_length: 15
clone_size: few
cdr3_aa: CASSLVWGKGNIQYF
cdr3_nt: TGTGCCAGCAGTCTTGTGTGGGGGAAGGGTAACATTCAGTACTTC

j_call: TRBJ1-4
d_call: TRBD1
v_call: TRBV7-9
cdr3_length: 15
clone_size: .
cdr3_aa: CASSPGTEGREKLFF
cdr3_nt: TGTGCCAGCAGCCCTGGGACAGAGGGCCGGGAAAAACTGTTTTTT

j_call: TRBJ1-2
d_call: TRBD1
v_call: TRBV5-4
cdr3_length: 15
clone_size: .
cdr3_aa: CASSPWTGGDYGYTF
cdr3_nt: TGTGCCAGCAGCCCGTGGACAGGGGGCGACTATGGCTACACCTTC

j_call: TRBJ1-1
d_call: .
v_call: TRBV15
cdr3_length: 13
clone_size: .
cdr3_aa: CATSRGWNTEAFF
cdr3_nt: TGTGCCACCAGCAGAGGATGGAACACTGAAGCTTTCTTT

j_call: TRBJ1-5
d_call: TRBD1
v_call: TRBV19
cdr3_length: 16
clone_size: .
cdr3_aa: CASSMSTGGKNQPQHF
cdr3_nt: TGTGCCAGTAGTATGTCGACAGGGGGTAAGAATCAGCCCCAGCATTTT

j_call: TRBJ1-1
d_call: .
v_call: TRBV30
cdr3_length: 11
clone_size: .
cdr3_aa: CAWSPGSEAFF
cdr3_nt: TGTGCCTGGAGCCCAGGATCTGAAGCTTTCTTT

j_call: TRBJ1-2
d_call: .
v_call: TRBV9
cdr3_length: 13
clone_size: .
cdr3_aa: CASSVGRTAGYTF
cdr3_nt: TGTGCCAGCAGCGTAGGTAGAACAGCTGGCTACACCTTC

j_call: TRBJ2-7
d_call: .
v_call: TRBV4-1
cdr3_length: 16
clone_size: .
cdr3_aa: CASSQDTALGGREQYF
cdr3_nt: TGCGCCAGCAGCCAAGATACGGCGCTTGGGGGACGCGAGCAGTACTTC

j_call: TRBJ2-7
d_call: .
v_call: TRBV30
cdr3_length: 11
clone_size: .
cdr3_aa: CAWSVSIQQYF
cdr3_nt: TGTGCCTGGAGTGTATCTATACAGCAGTACTTC

j_call: TRBJ2-7
d_call: .
v_call: TRBV6-1
cdr3_length: 10
clone_size: once
cdr3_aa: CASSTYEQYF
cdr3_nt: TGTGCCAGCTCTACCTACGAGCAGTACTTC

j_call: TRBJ1-1
d_call: .
v_call: TRBV29-1
cdr3_length: 15
clone_size: .
cdr3_aa: CSVGKLGTVNTEAFF
cdr3_nt: TGCAGCGTTGGGAAATTAGGGACTGTGAACACTGAAGCTTTCTTT

j_call: TRBJ1-1
d_call: .
v_call: TRBV6-1
cdr3_length: 13
clone_size: .
cdr3_aa: CATTLGGSSEAFF
cdr3_nt: TGTGCCACCACCCTGGGGGGGTCCAGTGAAGCTTTCTTT

j_call: TRBJ1-1
d_call: .
v_call: TRBV9
cdr3_length: 14
clone_size: few
cdr3_aa: CASSVGPTNTEAFF
cdr3_nt: TGTGCCAGCAGCGTGGGGCCCACGAACACTGAAGCTTTCTTT

j_call: TRBJ2-7
d_call: .
v_call: TRBV11-2
cdr3_length: 12
clone_size: once
cdr3_aa: CASSAYSHEQYF
cdr3_nt: TGTGCCAGCAGCGCTTATTCCCACGAGCAGTACTTC

j_call: TRBJ2-3
d_call: .
v_call: TRBV2
cdr3_length: 13
clone_size: .
cdr3_aa: CASSGGSTDTQYF
cdr3_nt: TGTGCCAGCAGTGGGGGCTCCACAGATACGCAGTATTTT

j_call: TRBJ2-2
d_call: TRBD2
v_call: TRBV11-2
cdr3_length: 16
clone_size: .
cdr3_aa: CASNSWGLYHTGELFF
cdr3_nt: TGTGCCAGCAACTCTTGGGGACTATACCACACCGGGGAGCTGTTTTTT

j_call: TRBJ2-7
d_call: .
v_call: TRBV25-1
cdr3_length: 11
clone_size: .
cdr3_aa: CASSRAEEQYF
cdr3_nt: TGTGCCAGCAGTAGGGCAGAAGAGCAGTACTTC

j_call: TRBJ2-7
d_call: TRBD1
v_call: TRBV6-1
cdr3_length: 13
clone_size: .
cdr3_aa: CATGQAHSYEQYF
cdr3_nt: TGTGCCACAGGACAGGCCCACTCCTACGAGCAGTACTTC

j_call: TRBJ2-7
d_call: .
v_call: TRBV19
cdr3_length: 13
clone_size: few
cdr3_aa: CASKGGYLYEQYF
cdr3_nt: TGTGCCAGTAAGGGGGGCTACCTCTACGAGCAGTACTTC

j_call: TRBJ1-5
d_call: TRBD1
v_call: TRBV27
cdr3_length: 16
clone_size: .
cdr3_aa: CASKLTGTEGNQPQHF
cdr3_nt: TGTGCCAGCAAGTTGACAGGGACCGAGGGCAATCAGCCCCAGCATTTT

j_call: TRBJ1-1
d_call: .
v_call: TRBV21-1
cdr3_length: 13
clone_size: .
cdr3_aa: CASSKVRGTEAFF
cdr3_nt: TGTGCCAGCAGCAAAGTCCGGGGAACTGAAGCTTTCTTT